A single sample is the source of the 3 T cell receptor beta chains below, sequenced in a study of blood T cell repertoires in COVID-19. The data were produced by immunoSEQ multiplex PCR, yet TCRdb's version contains in-frame clones alone and is incomplete. This table has 450,000 to 600,000 clones, around 90% appearing once. Material for sequencing was PBMCs or T cells enriched from blood (not recorded which). Receptors were obtained from a woman between 18 and 29 years old who had recovered from COVID-19.

The chain uses TRBV2 and TRBJ2-5; possibly TRBD1 for D (5 bases). The CDR3 contains 16 residues. Trimming cost V 3 bases and J 4 bases, with 18 bases left between them. CDR1 is SNHLY, CDR2 FYNNEI, per germline. CDR3 protein: CASSDSFGAPTETQYF. The CDR3 DNA is TGTGCCAGCAGTGACAGCTTTGGGGCGCCCACAGAGACCCAGTACTTC.

The rearrangement uses TRBV29-1 and TRBJ1-1; 8 bases are shared with TRBD1. The germline V gene has CDR1 SQVTM and CDR2 ANQGSEA. The CDR3 length is 14 residues. Germline trimming cut 6 bases from V and 2 bases from J; bases unmatched to any gene: 8. The CDR3, as DNA: TGCAGCGTGGCTCCGACAGGGGAAAACACTGAAGCTTTCTTT. Residues: CSVAPTGENTEAFF. The complete variable domain, with remaining parts taken from reference TRBV29-1 and TRBJ1-1, reads SAVISQKPSRDICQRGTSLTIQCQVDSQVTMMFWYRQQPGQSLTLIATANQGSEATYESGFVIDKFPISRPNLTFSTLTVSNMSPEDSSIYLCSVAPTGENTEAFFGQGTRLTVV.

This chain links TRBV5-6 with TRBJ2-7; TRBD1 matches at 10 bases. The germline CDR1 and CDR2 sequences are SGHDT and YYEEEE. CDR3 length equals 15 residues. J was trimmed by 6 bases and V by 2 bases; bases with no gene match: 8. The chain's CDR3 is CASSFGQGEIAEQYF. The DNA for the CDR3 is TGTGCCAGCAGCTTTGGACAGGGGGAAATTGCCGAGCAGTACTTC.